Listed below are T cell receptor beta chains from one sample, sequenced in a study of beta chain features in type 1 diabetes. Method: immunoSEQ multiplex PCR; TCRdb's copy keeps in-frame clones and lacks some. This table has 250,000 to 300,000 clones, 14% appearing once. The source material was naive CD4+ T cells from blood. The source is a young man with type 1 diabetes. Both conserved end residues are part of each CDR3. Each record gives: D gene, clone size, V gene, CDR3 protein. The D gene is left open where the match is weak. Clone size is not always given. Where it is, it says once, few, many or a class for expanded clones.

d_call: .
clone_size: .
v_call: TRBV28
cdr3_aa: CASSSREPQFF

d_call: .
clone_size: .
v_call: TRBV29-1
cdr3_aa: CSVQRVGEKLFF

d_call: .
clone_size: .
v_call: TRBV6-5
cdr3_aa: CASSSARVTEKLFF

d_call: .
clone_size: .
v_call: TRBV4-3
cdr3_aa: CASSQGQINEKLFF

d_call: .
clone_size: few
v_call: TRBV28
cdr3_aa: CASSFEGGRYNEQFF

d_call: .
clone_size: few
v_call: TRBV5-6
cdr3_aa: CASSSRETQYF

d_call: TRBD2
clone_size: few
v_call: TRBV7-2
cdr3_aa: CASSLAGLAGGGEQFF

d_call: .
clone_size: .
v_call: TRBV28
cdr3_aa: CASSLSGLAKNIQYF

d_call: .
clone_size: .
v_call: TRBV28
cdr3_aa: CASSLTPGMGETQYF

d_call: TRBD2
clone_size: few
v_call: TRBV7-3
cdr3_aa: CASSPLAGYTDTQYF

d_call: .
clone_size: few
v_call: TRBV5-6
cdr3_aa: CASSLGGPGEQNQLPQHF

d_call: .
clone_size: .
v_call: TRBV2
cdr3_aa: CASSDQGHIMNTEAFF

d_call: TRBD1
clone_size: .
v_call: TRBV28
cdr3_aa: CASSLTGGKIWNTEAFF

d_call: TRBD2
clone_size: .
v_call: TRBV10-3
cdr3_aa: CAIRGTRAGSYNEQFF

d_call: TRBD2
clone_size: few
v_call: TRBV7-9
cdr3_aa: CASSWTSGTDTQYF

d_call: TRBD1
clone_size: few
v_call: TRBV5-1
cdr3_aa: CASSLAGTEYYEQYF

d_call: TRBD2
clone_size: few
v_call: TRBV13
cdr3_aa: CAGGVGEQYF

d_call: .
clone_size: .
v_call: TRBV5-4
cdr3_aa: CASSKQLVITGELFF

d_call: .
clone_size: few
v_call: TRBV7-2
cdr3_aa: CASSLQISLAAYNEQFF

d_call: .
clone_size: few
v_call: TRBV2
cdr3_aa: CASSEEGVMRSLF

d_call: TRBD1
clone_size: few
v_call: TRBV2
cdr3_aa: CATTEDRGNYGYTF

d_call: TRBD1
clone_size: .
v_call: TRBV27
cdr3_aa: CASRDRGRDTQYF

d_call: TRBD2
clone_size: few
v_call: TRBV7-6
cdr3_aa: CASSLGGSTDEQFF

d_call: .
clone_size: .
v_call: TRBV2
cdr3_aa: CASILTANTEAFF

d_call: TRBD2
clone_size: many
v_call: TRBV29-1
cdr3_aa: CSVIFGLANNEQFF

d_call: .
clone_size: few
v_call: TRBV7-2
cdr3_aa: CASSTSPGGRETQYF

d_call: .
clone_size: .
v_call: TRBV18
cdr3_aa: CASSSTGGNQPQHF

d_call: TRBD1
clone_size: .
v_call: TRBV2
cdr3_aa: CASRADRVFGEAFF

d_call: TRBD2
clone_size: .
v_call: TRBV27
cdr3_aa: CASSFVAGVSDTQYF

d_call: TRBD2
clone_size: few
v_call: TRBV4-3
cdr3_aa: CASSQWWGGTRSGELFF